The sequence of this T cell receptor beta chain was determined in a study of CD8+ T cells in alopecia areata. Extracted from the samples, RNA was reverse transcribed into cDNA to serve as the sequencing template. Method: immunoSEQ multiplex PCR; TCRdb's copy keeps in-frame clones and lacks some. Seen here are a few hundred thousand clones, about two thirds observed once, and the top ten hold 1% to 1.5%. The sorting of PBMCs gave CD4+ and CD8+ T cells. Per the germline V gene, CDR1 is SQVTM and CDR2 is ANQGSEA. Trimming took 6 bases from V and 4 from J; bases not matched to a gene: 8. This CDR3 contains 13 residues. A note on this clone: Its antigen is undetermined.

Study-level findings and limits: Among the cells sequenced in scalp samples are also the resident alphabeta T cells of normal skin. Lesional tissue from the scalp (especially in alopecia totalis/universalis) showed higher clonality than normal scalp.

Sequences were derived from CD4+ T cells sorted from blood, sampled at week 0. J is TRBJ2-5 and V is TRBV29-1; the match to TRBD1 covers 7 bases. This clonotype was obtained from a human donor with alopecia areata. The CDR3 loop is CSVDSGTVETQYF. The CDR3 region has the DNA TGCAGCGTAGACTCCGGGACAGTAGAGACCCAGTACTTC.